The rows below give T cell receptor beta chains drawn from one sample of a study of Tregs in tolerant kidney transplant recipients. Data came from immunoSEQ multiplex PCR; TCRdb stores just in-frame clones and leaves some out. This table holds 85,000 to 90,000 clones, around nine tenths found once. The sample comprised CD8+ T cells from blood. The receptors were gathered from a human donor in good health. CDR3s include the opening cysteine and the closing phenylalanine or tryptophan. D genes are given only for firm matches. Rows may omit the clone size; those that give it use once, few, many or a size class.

CDR3 length: 14
J gene: TRBJ1-5
clone size: once
D gene: -
V gene: TRBV6-1
CDR3 protein: CASSEGGRGQPQHF
CDR3 DNA: TGTGCCAGCAGTGAAGGAGGGAGGGGGCAGCCCCAGCATTTT

CDR3 length: 18
J gene: TRBJ2-1
clone size: -
D gene: TRBD2
V gene: TRBV13
CDR3 protein: CASSPYLGLAGGYNEQFF
CDR3 DNA: TGTGCCAGCAGCCCCTACCTTGGACTAGCGGGGGGCTACAATGAGCAGTTCTTC

CDR3 length: 15
J gene: TRBJ2-6
clone size: -
D gene: -
V gene: TRBV10-2
CDR3 protein: CASSDRGSGANVLTF
CDR3 DNA: TGCGCCAGCAGTGATCGCGGTTCTGGGGCCAACGTCCTGACTTTC

CDR3 length: 15
J gene: TRBJ2-7
clone size: -
D gene: TRBD2
V gene: TRBV19
CDR3 protein: CASSIPGGGANEQYF
CDR3 DNA: TGTGCCAGTAGTATCCCCGGCGGGGGGGCTAACGAGCAGTACTTC

CDR3 length: 17
J gene: TRBJ1-2
clone size: -
D gene: TRBD1
V gene: TRBV27
CDR3 protein: CASSLYWGTGDNYGYTF
CDR3 DNA: TGTGCCAGCAGTTTATACTGGGGGACAGGGGATAACTATGGCTACACCTTC

CDR3 length: 11
J gene: TRBJ2-5
clone size: -
D gene: -
V gene: TRBV4-3
CDR3 protein: CASSQQETQYF
CDR3 DNA: TGCGCCAGCAGCCAACAAGAGACCCAGTACTTC

CDR3 length: 17
J gene: TRBJ1-5
clone size: -
D gene: TRBD1
V gene: TRBV7-6
CDR3 protein: CASSLAGDRTLNQPQHF
CDR3 DNA: TGTGCCAGCAGCTTAGCCGGGGACAGGACCCTCAATCAGCCCCAGCATTTT

CDR3 length: 14
J gene: TRBJ2-7
clone size: -
D gene: -
V gene: TRBV7-9
CDR3 protein: CASSLAAVAYEQYF
CDR3 DNA: TGTGCCAGCAGCCTCGCAGCGGTGGCCTACGAGCAGTACTTC

CDR3 length: 18
J gene: TRBJ1-1
clone size: -
D gene: TRBD1
V gene: TRBV9
CDR3 protein: CASSVVFLGTGGDTEAFF
CDR3 DNA: TGTGCCAGCAGCGTAGTTTTTTTGGGGACAGGGGGCGACACTGAAGCTTTCTTT

CDR3 length: 15
J gene: TRBJ2-5
clone size: -
D gene: -
V gene: TRBV6-5
CDR3 protein: CASSRTRGEGETQYF
CDR3 DNA: TGTGCCAGCAGTAGGACTCGGGGCGAAGGGGAGACCCAGTACTTC

CDR3 length: 14
J gene: TRBJ2-3
clone size: once
D gene: TRBD1
V gene: TRBV5-6
CDR3 protein: CASSFGTALVQQYF
CDR3 DNA: TGTGCCAGCAGCTTTGGGACAGCCTTAGTTCAGCAGTATTTT

CDR3 length: 15
J gene: TRBJ1-1
clone size: -
D gene: TRBD1
V gene: TRBV5-1
CDR3 protein: CASSPWRGRDTEAFF
CDR3 DNA: TGCGCCAGCAGCCCGTGGAGGGGGCGAGACACTGAAGCTTTCTTT

CDR3 length: 16
J gene: TRBJ2-3
clone size: -
D gene: -
V gene: TRBV9
CDR3 protein: CASSPEGGAVTDTQYF
CDR3 DNA: TGTGCCAGCAGCCCAGAGGGGGGGGCTGTCACAGATACGCAGTATTTT

CDR3 length: 11
J gene: TRBJ2-7
clone size: -
D gene: -
V gene: TRBV2
CDR3 protein: CASRAGHEQYF
CDR3 DNA: TGTGCCAGTAGGGCCGGGCACGAGCAGTACTTC

CDR3 length: 12
J gene: TRBJ2-3
clone size: -
D gene: -
V gene: TRBV5-8
CDR3 protein: CASSPEGDTQYF
CDR3 DNA: TGTGCCAGCAGCCCCGAGGGGGATACGCAGTATTTT

CDR3 length: 15
J gene: TRBJ2-1
clone size: -
D gene: TRBD2
V gene: TRBV27
CDR3 protein: CASSPGTSNYNEQFF
CDR3 DNA: TGTGCCAGCAGCCCCGGGACTAGTAACTACAATGAGCAGTTCTTC

CDR3 length: 16
J gene: TRBJ1-1
clone size: -
D gene: TRBD1
V gene: TRBV5-1
CDR3 protein: CASSAGTGGAGTEAFF
CDR3 DNA: TGCGCCAGCAGCGCAGGGACAGGGGGCGCAGGTACTGAAGCTTTCTTT

CDR3 length: 14
J gene: TRBJ1-2
clone size: -
D gene: -
V gene: TRBV10-3
CDR3 protein: CAISESRVNYGYTF
CDR3 DNA: TGTGCCATCAGTGAGTCAAGGGTTAACTATGGCTACACCTTC

CDR3 length: 14
J gene: TRBJ1-2
clone size: -
D gene: -
V gene: TRBV9
CDR3 protein: CASSLQGGGYGYTF
CDR3 DNA: TGTGCCAGCAGCCTCCAAGGAGGGGGCTATGGCTACACCTTC

CDR3 length: 13
J gene: TRBJ1-2
clone size: -
D gene: -
V gene: TRBV7-9
CDR3 protein: CASSLDSGYGYTF
CDR3 DNA: TGTGCCAGCAGCTTAGACAGCGGCTATGGCTACACCTTC

CDR3 length: 13
J gene: TRBJ1-1
clone size: -
D gene: -
V gene: TRBV27
CDR3 protein: CASSFVVNTEAFF
CDR3 DNA: TGTGCCAGCAGTTTTGTGGTGAACACTGAAGCTTTCTTT

CDR3 length: 14
J gene: TRBJ2-1
clone size: -
D gene: -
V gene: TRBV12-5
CDR3 protein: CASGLTTSRNEQFF
CDR3 DNA: TGTGCTAGTGGTTTGACCACTAGCCGCAATGAGCAGTTCTTC

CDR3 length: 13
J gene: TRBJ1-2
clone size: -
D gene: -
V gene: TRBV12-5
CDR3 protein: CASGPGINYGYTF
CDR3 DNA: TGTGCTAGTGGTCCTGGAATTAACTATGGCTACACCTTC

CDR3 length: 14
J gene: TRBJ2-7
clone size: -
D gene: -
V gene: TRBV27
CDR3 protein: CASSLQGRSYEQYF
CDR3 DNA: TGTGCCAGCAGTTTACAGGGCCGCTCCTACGAGCAGTACTTC

CDR3 length: 12
J gene: TRBJ2-5
clone size: -
D gene: -
V gene: TRBV30
CDR3 protein: CAWTANRETQYF
CDR3 DNA: TGTGCCTGGACAGCGAACAGGGAGACCCAGTACTTC

CDR3 length: 15
J gene: TRBJ2-1
clone size: -
D gene: -
V gene: TRBV5-8
CDR3 protein: CASSLAPGQINEQFF
CDR3 DNA: TGTGCCAGCAGCTTGGCCCCCGGACAGATTAATGAGCAGTTCTTC

CDR3 length: 15
J gene: TRBJ2-1
clone size: -
D gene: -
V gene: TRBV6-1
CDR3 protein: CASSDPRVLGDEQFF
CDR3 DNA: TGTGCCAGCAGTGATCCCCGGGTCCTCGGCGATGAGCAGTTCTTC

CDR3 length: 15
J gene: TRBJ1-5
clone size: -
D gene: -
V gene: TRBV6-5
CDR3 protein: CASRPGRNSNQPQHF
CDR3 DNA: TGTGCCAGCAGGCCAGGACGGAATAGCAATCAGCCCCAGCATTTT

CDR3 length: 15
J gene: TRBJ2-5
clone size: -
D gene: -
V gene: TRBV9
CDR3 protein: CASSVASGGGETQYF
CDR3 DNA: TGTGCCAGCAGCGTAGCTTCAGGGGGAGGAGAGACCCAGTACTTC

CDR3 length: 15
J gene: TRBJ2-1
clone size: -
D gene: -
V gene: TRBV27
CDR3 protein: CASSLLGGSYNEQFF
CDR3 DNA: TGTGCCAGCAGTTTATTGGGGGGTTCCTACAATGAGCAGTTCTTC

CDR3 length: 13
J gene: TRBJ2-6
clone size: -
D gene: -
V gene: TRBV29-1
CDR3 protein: CSALRAGANVLTF
CDR3 DNA: TGCAGCGCGCTTAGGGCTGGGGCCAACGTCCTGACTTTC

CDR3 length: 15
J gene: TRBJ2-7
clone size: medium-sized
D gene: TRBD1
V gene: TRBV4-2
CDR3 protein: CASSLALDRAGEQYF
CDR3 DNA: TGTGCCAGCAGCTTAGCCTTGGACAGGGCTGGCGAGCAGTACTTC

CDR3 length: 17
J gene: TRBJ2-2
clone size: -
D gene: TRBD1
V gene: TRBV27
CDR3 protein: CASSLWTGTGSAGELFF
CDR3 DNA: TGTGCCAGCAGTTTATGGACAGGGACAGGGTCAGCCGGGGAGCTGTTTTTT

CDR3 length: 14
J gene: TRBJ2-1
clone size: -
D gene: TRBD1
V gene: TRBV6-4
CDR3 protein: CASSGTGDYNEQFF
CDR3 DNA: TGTGCCAGCAGTGGGACAGGGGACTACAATGAGCAGTTCTTC

CDR3 length: 17
J gene: TRBJ2-7
clone size: once
D gene: TRBD1
V gene: TRBV4-1
CDR3 protein: CASSQDPPETGTYEQYF
CDR3 DNA: TGCGCCAGCAGCCAAGACCCCCCGGAGACAGGGACCTACGAGCAGTACTTC

CDR3 length: 15
J gene: TRBJ2-7
clone size: few
D gene: -
V gene: TRBV6-1
CDR3 protein: CASSEGHSATYEQYF
CDR3 DNA: TGTGCCAGCAGTGAAGGACATTCTGCAACCTACGAGCAGTACTTC

CDR3 length: 14
J gene: TRBJ1-5
clone size: -
D gene: -
V gene: TRBV6-5
CDR3 protein: CASSYSGENQPQHF
CDR3 DNA: TGTGCCAGCAGTTACTCGGGTGAGAATCAGCCCCAGCATTTT

CDR3 length: 16
J gene: TRBJ2-2
clone size: -
D gene: TRBD2
V gene: TRBV27
CDR3 protein: CASSFEPAGGAGELFF
CDR3 DNA: TGTGCCAGCAGTTTTGAGCCAGCGGGGGGGGCCGGGGAGCTGTTTTTT

CDR3 length: 10
J gene: TRBJ2-3
clone size: -
D gene: -
V gene: TRBV2
CDR3 protein: CASRADTQYF
CDR3 DNA: TGTGCCAGTAGGGCGGATACGCAGTATTTT

CDR3 length: 14
J gene: TRBJ2-5
clone size: -
D gene: -
V gene: TRBV21-1
CDR3 protein: CANRAGVVQETQYF
CDR3 DNA: TGTGCCAACCGAGCTGGGGTGGTGCAAGAGACCCAGTACTTC

CDR3 length: 13
J gene: TRBJ1-2
clone size: -
D gene: -
V gene: TRBV7-9
CDR3 protein: CASSFQEVDGYTF
CDR3 DNA: TGTGCCAGCAGCTTTCAAGAGGTGGATGGCTACACCTTC

CDR3 length: 13
J gene: TRBJ1-2
clone size: -
D gene: TRBD1
V gene: TRBV4-1
CDR3 protein: CASRGTGGVGYTF
CDR3 DNA: TGCGCCAGCAGGGGGACAGGGGGCGTTGGCTACACCTTC

CDR3 length: 16
J gene: TRBJ2-1
clone size: -
D gene: -
V gene: TRBV27
CDR3 protein: CASSLHHLSSYNEQFF
CDR3 DNA: TGTGCCAGCAGTCTACATCACTTGAGCTCCTACAATGAGCAGTTCTTC

CDR3 length: 11
J gene: TRBJ2-7
clone size: -
D gene: -
V gene: TRBV5-1
CDR3 protein: CASSLAQMQYF
CDR3 DNA: TGCGCCAGCAGCTTGGCCCAGATGCAGTACTTC

CDR3 length: 13
J gene: TRBJ2-5
clone size: -
D gene: -
V gene: TRBV4-1
CDR3 protein: CASSQGDVETQYF
CDR3 DNA: TGCGCCAGCAGCCAAGGGGACGTGGAGACCCAGTACTTC

CDR3 length: 15
J gene: TRBJ2-7
clone size: few
D gene: TRBD1
V gene: TRBV2
CDR3 protein: CASSPGPGQGYEQYF
CDR3 DNA: TGTGCCAGCAGTCCTGGTCCGGGACAGGGCTACGAGCAGTACTTC

CDR3 length: 14
J gene: TRBJ2-7
clone size: -
D gene: -
V gene: TRBV9
CDR3 protein: CASSPRTVSYEQYF
CDR3 DNA: TGTGCCAGCAGCCCTAGGACTGTTTCCTACGAGCAGTACTTC

CDR3 length: 18
J gene: TRBJ2-1
clone size: -
D gene: TRBD2
V gene: TRBV11-3
CDR3 protein: CASSRGASGSLAYNEQFF
CDR3 DNA: TGTGCCAGCAGCCGAGGGGCTAGCGGGAGTCTCGCCTACAATGAGCAGTTCTTC

CDR3 length: 14
J gene: TRBJ1-1
clone size: once
D gene: -
V gene: TRBV5-5
CDR3 protein: CASSYGLQNTEAFF
CDR3 DNA: TGTGCCAGCAGCTACGGACTCCAGAACACTGAAGCTTTCTTT